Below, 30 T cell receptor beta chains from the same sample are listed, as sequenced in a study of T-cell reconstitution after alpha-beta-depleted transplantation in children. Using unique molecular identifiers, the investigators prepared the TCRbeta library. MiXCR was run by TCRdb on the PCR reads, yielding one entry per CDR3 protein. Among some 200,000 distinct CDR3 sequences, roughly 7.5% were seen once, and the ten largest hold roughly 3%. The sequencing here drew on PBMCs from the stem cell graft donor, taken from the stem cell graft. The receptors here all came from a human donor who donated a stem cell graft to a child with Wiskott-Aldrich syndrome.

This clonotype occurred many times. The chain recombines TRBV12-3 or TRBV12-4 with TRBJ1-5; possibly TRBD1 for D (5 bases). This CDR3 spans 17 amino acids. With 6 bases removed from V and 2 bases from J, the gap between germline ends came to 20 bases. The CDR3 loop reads CASRPGSRELGNQPQHF. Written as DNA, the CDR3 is TGTGCCAGCAGACCCGGGTCCAGGGAACTTGGCAATCAGCCCCAGCATTTT.

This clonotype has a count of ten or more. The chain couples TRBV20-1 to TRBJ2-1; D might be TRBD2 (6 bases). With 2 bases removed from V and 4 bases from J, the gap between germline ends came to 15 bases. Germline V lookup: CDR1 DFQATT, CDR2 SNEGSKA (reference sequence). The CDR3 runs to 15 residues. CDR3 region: CSARLPGLTYNEQFF. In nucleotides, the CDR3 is TGCAGTGCTAGACTCCCGGGACTGACGTACAATGAGCAGTTCTTC.

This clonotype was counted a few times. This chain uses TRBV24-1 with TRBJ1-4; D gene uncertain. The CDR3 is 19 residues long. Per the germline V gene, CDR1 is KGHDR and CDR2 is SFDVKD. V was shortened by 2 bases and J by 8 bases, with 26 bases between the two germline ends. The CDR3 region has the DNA TGTGCCACCAGTGATTCCTCCTCCCTTGTTGAAGATGCCCGGGAAAAACTGTTTTTT. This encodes CATSDSSSLVEDAREKLFF.

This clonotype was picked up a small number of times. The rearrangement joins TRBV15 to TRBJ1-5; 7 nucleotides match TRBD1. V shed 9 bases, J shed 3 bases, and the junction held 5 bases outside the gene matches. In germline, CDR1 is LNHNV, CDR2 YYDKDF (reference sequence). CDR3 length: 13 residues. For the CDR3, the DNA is TGTGCCACGTGTGACAGGGTCAATCAGCCCCAGCATTTT. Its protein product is CATCDRVNQPQHF. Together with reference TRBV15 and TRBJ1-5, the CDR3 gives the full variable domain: DAMVIQNPRYQVTQFGKPVTLSCSQTLNHNVMYWYQQKSSQAPKLLFHYYDKDFNNEADTPDNFQSRRPNTSFCFLDIRSPGLGDTAMYLCATCDRVNQPQHFGDGTRLSIL.

CDR3 residues: CASSLVAGNNQPQHF. The CDR3 DNA is TGTGCCAGCAGCTTAGTCGCGGGGAACAATCAGCCCCAGCATTTT. The J gene is TRBJ1-5, the V gene TRBV7-8; D is unresolved. Trimming took 1 base from V and 3 from J, leaving 10 bases between them. Per germline, CDR1 SGHVS and CDR2 FQNEAQ. CDR3 length: 15 residues.

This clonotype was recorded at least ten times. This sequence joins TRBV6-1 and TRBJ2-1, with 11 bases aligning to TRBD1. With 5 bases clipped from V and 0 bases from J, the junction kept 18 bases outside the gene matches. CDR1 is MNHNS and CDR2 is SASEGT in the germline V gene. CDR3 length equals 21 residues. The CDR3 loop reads CASSQPGQGDYYTSSYNEQFF. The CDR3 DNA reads TGTGCCAGCAGTCAACCGGGACAGGGGGACTACTACACTAGCTCCTACAATGAGCAGTTCTTC.

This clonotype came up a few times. The CDR3 here is CASSAGQIAGNTIYF. As DNA, the CDR3 is TGTGCCAGCAGTGCGGGACAGATAGCTGGAAACACCATATATTTT. The chain is built from TRBV6-2 or TRBV6-3 and TRBJ1-3; TRBD1 agrees at 7 bases. J was trimmed by 2 bases and V by 5 bases; bases with no gene match: 6. Germline loops: CDR1 MNHEY, CDR2 SVGEGT. The CDR3 spans 15 residues.

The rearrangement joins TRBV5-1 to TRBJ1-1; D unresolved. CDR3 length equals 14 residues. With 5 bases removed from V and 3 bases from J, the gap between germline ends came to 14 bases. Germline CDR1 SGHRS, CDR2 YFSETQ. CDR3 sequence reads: CASRNMVPDTEAFF. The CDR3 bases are TGCGCCAGCAGGAATATGGTTCCGGACACTGAAGCTTTCTTT. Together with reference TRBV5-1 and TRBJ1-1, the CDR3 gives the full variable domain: KAGVTQTPRYLIKTRGQQVTLSCSPISGHRSVSWYQQTPGQGLQFLFEYFSETQRNKGNFPGRFSGRQFSNSRSEMNVSTLELGDSALYLCASRNMVPDTEAFFGQGTRLTVV.

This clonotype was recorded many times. The CDR3: CSVGGGVGARMTLVNNEQFF. The CDR3 nucleotides read TGCAGCGTTGGCGGTGGGGTAGGGGCCAGGATGACTCTTGTCAACAATGAGCAGTTCTTC. The rearrangement joins TRBV29-1 to TRBJ2-1; D possibly corresponds to TRBD1 (5 bases). This CDR3 has 20 residues. Germline V gives CDR1 SQVTM, CDR2 ANQGSEA. V lost 4 bases to trimming and J lost 5 bases, with 33 bases between them.

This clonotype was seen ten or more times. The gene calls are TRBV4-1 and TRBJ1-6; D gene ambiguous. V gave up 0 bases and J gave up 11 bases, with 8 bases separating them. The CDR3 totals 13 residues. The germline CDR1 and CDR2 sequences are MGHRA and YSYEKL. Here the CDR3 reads CASSQEGMTPLHF. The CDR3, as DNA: TGCGCCAGCAGCCAAGAGGGGATGACACCCCTCCACTTT.

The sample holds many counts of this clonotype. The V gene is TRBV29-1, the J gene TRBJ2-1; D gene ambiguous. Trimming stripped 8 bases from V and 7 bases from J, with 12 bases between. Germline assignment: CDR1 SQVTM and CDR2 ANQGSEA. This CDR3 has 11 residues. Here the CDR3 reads CSISEVNEQFF. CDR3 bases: TGCAGCATCTCCGAAGTGAATGAGCAGTTCTTC.

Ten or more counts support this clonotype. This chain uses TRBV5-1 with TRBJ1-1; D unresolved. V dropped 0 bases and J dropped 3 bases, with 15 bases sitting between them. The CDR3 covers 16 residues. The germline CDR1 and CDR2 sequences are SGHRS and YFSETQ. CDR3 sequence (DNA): TGCGCCAGCAGCTTGGGGTTCGGCGGTAGGGACACTGAAGCTTTCTTT. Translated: CASSLGFGGRDTEAFF.

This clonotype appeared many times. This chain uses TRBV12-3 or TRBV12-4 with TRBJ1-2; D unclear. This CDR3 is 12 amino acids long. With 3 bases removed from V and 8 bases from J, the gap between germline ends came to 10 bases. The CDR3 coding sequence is TGTGCCAGCAGTTTTGGAGAGGCCGGCTACACCTTC. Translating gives CASSFGEAGYTF.

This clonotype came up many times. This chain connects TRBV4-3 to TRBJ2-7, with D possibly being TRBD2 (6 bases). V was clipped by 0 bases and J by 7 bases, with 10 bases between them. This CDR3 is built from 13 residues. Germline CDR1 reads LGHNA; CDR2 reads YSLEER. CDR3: CASSQDRESEQYF. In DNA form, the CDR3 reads TGCGCCAGCAGCCAAGACCGGGAGAGTGAGCAGTACTTC.

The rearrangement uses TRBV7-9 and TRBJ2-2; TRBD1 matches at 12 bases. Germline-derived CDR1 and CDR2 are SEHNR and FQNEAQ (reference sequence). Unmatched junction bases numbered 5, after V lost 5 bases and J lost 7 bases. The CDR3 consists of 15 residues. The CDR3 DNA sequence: TGTGCCAGCAGCCCGGGACAGGGGGCTTTCGGGGAGCTGTTTTTT. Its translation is CASSPGQGAFGELFF.

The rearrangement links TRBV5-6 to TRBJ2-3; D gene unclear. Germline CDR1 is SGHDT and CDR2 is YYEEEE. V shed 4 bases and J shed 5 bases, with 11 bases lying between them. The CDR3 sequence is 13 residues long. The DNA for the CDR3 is TGTGCCAGCAGCCCCGAGGTAAGAGATACGCAGTATTTT. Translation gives CASSPEVRDTQYF.

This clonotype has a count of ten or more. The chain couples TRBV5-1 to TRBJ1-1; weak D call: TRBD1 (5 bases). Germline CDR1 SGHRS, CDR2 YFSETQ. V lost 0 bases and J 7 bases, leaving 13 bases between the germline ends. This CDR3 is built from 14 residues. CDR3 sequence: CASSLGQIRSEAFF. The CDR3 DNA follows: TGCGCCAGCAGCTTGGGACAGATCAGAAGTGAAGCTTTCTTT.

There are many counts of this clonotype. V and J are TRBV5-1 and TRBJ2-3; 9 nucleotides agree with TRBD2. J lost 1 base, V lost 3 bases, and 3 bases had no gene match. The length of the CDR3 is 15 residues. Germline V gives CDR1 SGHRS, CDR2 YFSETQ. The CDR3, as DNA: TGCGCCAGCAGCTCGGGGACTAGCCGCACAGATACGCAGTATTTT. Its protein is CASSSGTSRTDTQYF.

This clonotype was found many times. The CDR3 is CASSLEVTAFNSPLHF. Written as DNA, the CDR3 is TGCGCCAGCAGCTTGGAAGTAACAGCCTTTAATTCACCCCTCCACTTT. The genes are TRBV5-1 and TRBJ1-6; D is unclear. The V end was cut by 0 bases, the J end by 6 bases, with 13 bases between. The CDR3 contains 16 residues. Germline V gene sequence: CDR1 SGHRS, CDR2 YFSETQ. Variable domain in full (rest from reference TRBV5-1 and TRBJ1-6): KAGVTQTPRYLIKTRGQQVTLSCSPISGHRSVSWYQQTPGQGLQFLFEYFSETQRNKGNFPGRFSGRQFSNSRSEMNVSTLELGDSALYLCASSLEVTAFNSPLHFGNGTRLTVT.

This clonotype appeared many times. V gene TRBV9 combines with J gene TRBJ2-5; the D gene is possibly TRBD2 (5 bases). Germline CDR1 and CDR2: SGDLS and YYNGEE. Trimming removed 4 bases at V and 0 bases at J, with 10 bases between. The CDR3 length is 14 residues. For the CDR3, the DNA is TGTGCCAGCAGCCACGGACTGGACCAAGAGACCCAGTACTTC. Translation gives CASSHGLDQETQYF.

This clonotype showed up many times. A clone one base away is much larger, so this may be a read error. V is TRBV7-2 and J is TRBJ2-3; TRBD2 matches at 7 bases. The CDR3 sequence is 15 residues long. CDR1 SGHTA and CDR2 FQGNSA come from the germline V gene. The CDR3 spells CASSLAFGRSDMQYF. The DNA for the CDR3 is TGTGCCAGCAGCTTAGCGTTCGGGAGGTCAGATATGCAGTATTTT.

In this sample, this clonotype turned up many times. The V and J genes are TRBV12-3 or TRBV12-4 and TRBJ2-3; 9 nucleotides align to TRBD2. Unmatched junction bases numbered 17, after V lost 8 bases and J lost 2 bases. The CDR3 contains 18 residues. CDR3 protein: CASRWGLAGTRDTDTQYF. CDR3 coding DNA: TGTGCCAGCCGCTGGGGGCTAGCGGGAACGAGGGACACAGATACGCAGTATTTT.

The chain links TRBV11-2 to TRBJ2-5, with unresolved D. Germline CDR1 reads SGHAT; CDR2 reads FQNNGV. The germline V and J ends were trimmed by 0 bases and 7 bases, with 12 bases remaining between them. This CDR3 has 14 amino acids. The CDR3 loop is CASSLDTTPWTQYF. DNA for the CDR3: TGTGCCAGCAGCTTAGACACGACCCCTTGGACCCAGTACTTC.

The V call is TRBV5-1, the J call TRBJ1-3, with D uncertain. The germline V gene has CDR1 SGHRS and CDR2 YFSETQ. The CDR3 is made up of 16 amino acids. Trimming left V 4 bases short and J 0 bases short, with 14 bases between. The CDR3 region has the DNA TGCGCCAGCAGCCTGGAGGCCCAGAGCTCTGGAAACACCATATATTTT. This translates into CASSLEAQSSGNTIYF.

CDR3 protein: CASSLSDTMNTEAFF. DNA for the CDR3: TGTGCCAGCAGTTTATCGGACACCATGAACACTGAAGCTTTCTTT. The chain links TRBV12-3 or TRBV12-4 to TRBJ1-1; D might be TRBD1 (5 bases). The CDR3 sequence is 15 residues long. Trimming removed 2 bases from V and 0 bases from J, with 10 bases in between.

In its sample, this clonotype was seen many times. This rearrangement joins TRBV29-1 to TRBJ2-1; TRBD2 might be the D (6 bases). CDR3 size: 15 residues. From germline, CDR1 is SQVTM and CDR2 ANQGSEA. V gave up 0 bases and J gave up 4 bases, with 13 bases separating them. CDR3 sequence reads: CSVEDETRAYNEQFF. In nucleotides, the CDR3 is TGCAGCGTTGAAGACGAGACTAGAGCGTACAATGAGCAGTTCTTC.

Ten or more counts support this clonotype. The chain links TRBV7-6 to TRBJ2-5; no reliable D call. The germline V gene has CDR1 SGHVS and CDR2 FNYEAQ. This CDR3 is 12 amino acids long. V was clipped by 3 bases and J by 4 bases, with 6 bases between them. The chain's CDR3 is CASSLVAETQYF. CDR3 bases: TGTGCCAGCAGCTTGGTTGCAGAGACCCAGTACTTC.

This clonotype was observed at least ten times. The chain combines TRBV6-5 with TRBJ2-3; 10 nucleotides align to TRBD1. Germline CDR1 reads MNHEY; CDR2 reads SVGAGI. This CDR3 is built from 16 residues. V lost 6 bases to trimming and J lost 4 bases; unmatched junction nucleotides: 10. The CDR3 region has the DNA TGTGCCAGCAGCGTTGCCGGACAGGGGGGACCAGATACGCAGTATTTT. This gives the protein CASSVAGQGGPDTQYF.

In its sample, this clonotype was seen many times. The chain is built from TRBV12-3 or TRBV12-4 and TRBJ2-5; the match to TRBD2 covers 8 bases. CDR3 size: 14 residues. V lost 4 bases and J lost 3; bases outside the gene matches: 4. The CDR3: CASSSVSGKETQYF. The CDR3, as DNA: TGTGCCAGCAGTTCCGTTAGCGGGAAAGAGACCCAGTACTTC.

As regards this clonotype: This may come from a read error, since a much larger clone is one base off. This CDR3 is CASSYGQGANAGELFF. The CDR3 nucleotides read TGTGCCAGCAGCTATGGACAGGGCGCGAACGCCGGGGAGCTGTTTTTT. This chain links TRBV7-9 with TRBJ2-2, with 8 bases matching TRBD1. The CDR3 contains 16 residues. Germline-derived CDR1 and CDR2 are SEHNR and FQNEAQ (reference sequence).